This T cell receptor (beta chain) was profiled in a study of cytomegalovirus exposure and HLA in healthy donors. A multiplex PCR was run with 60 Vbeta primers and 13 Jbeta primers. The protocol was immunoSEQ multiplex PCR, while the TCRdb copy is restricted to in-frame clones and leaves out a portion. The table lists approximately 100,000 clones, over 9.5% of them singletons. The CDR3 runs to 15 residues. The V segment lost 6 bases and the J segment 3 bases; nucleotides outside the gene matches: 8. The germline V gene has CDR1 SNHLY and CDR2 FYNNEI. The chain combines TRBV2 with TRBJ2-7; 10 positions agree with TRBD2. This receptor was obtained from a man aged 40-55 years in good health and CMV-seropositive. Sample: PBMCs. CDR3 DNA sequence: TGTGCCAGCAGATACGGGACTAGCGAGCACTACGAGCAGTACTTC. The encoded protein is CASRYGTSEHYEQYF.